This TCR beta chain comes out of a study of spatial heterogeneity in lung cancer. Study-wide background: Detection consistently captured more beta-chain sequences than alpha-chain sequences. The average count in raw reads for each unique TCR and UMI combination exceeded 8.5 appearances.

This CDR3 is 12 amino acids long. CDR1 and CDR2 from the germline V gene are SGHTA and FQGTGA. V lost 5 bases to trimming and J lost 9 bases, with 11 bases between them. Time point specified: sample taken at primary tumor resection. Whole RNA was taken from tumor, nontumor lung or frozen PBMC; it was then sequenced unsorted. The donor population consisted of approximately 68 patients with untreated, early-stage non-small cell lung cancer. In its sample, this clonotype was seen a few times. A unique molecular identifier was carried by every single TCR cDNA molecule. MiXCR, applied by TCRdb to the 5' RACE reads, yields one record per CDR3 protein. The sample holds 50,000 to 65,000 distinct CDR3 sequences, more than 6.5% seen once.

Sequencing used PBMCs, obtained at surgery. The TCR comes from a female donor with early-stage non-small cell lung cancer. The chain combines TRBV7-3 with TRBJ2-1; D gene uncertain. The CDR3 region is CASSPLGGEQFF. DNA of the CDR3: TGTGCCAGCAGCCCTCTGGGTGGTGAGCAGTTCTTC.